The T cell receptor (beta chain) under discussion was sequenced for a study of blood T cell repertoires in COVID-19 (dated by TCRdb to the early 2020s). The study in broad terms: Samples from collaborators originated in the United States, Italy and Spain and spanned both the acute and convalescent phases of COVID-19. Where HLA class I and class II types were available, the types were taken from metadata supplied by the sample provider, not from assay-based typing. The prospective study material was composed of cDNA or gDNA derived from T cells, B-cell-depleted T cells, or PBMCs. The dataset comprised deeply sampled blood TCRbeta repertoires from subjects exposed to, actively infected with, or recovered from COVID-19. A freely available public database, intended as a resource for researchers studying the immune response to SARS-CoV-2, is where the repertoires were released. Nearly every sample came with metadata listing a de-identified subject ID, COVID-19 status, age in years and sex. The samples were drawn from the first 160 participants of the ongoing ImmuneRACE study and from 950 to 1,500 subjects provided by 6 global collaborators.

What the authors observed across the whole study: The amount of clinical and demographic metadata varied by source and participant and was provided uncurated.

The immunoSEQ Assay, a bias-controlled multiplex PCR, was used to amplify TCRbeta CDR3 regions from genomic DNA. Concerning the study's data processing: The number of nucleated cells in each sample was estimated from the amplification of reference gene primers within the assay. To quantify the absolute abundance of each unique TCRbeta CDR3 rearrangement, sequence reads were collapsed and filtered. For each sample, productive Simpson clonality was calculated as the square root of Simpson's diversity index across productive rearrangements. TCRdb obtained this table from immuneACCESS and retained in-frame rearrangements with V and J assigned. These tables miss some clones; where compared with another copy, unresolved V genes account for less than half of the shortfall, and the remainder is unexplained. That table is the source of V, J and clone size, and D and trimming were worked out from the DNA. For this sample the table gives a few hundred thousand clones, of which roughly 91% were detected only once. The top ten clonotypes cover around 0.84% of the sample.

Collaborating institutions collected whole blood in K2EDTA tubes following their own protocols. For TCRbeta analysis, collaborators shipped samples as frozen whole blood, isolated PBMCs, or DNA extracted from either of those sample types. Measured from the cysteine to the phenylalanine, the CDR3 is 14 residues long. Only the CDR3 part of the read is kept: 42 bases, read in frame from the first base. Based on the germline V gene, the CDR1 and CDR2 sequences are SGHDN and FVKESK. V loses 2 bases, J loses 2 bases, and the germline ends lie 6 bases apart. Comments on this clone: Its specific antigen is unknown. Per-base qualities were not stored, and no clone one base away is much larger.

The sequence links TRBV14 to TRBJ2-2; there is no confident call for the D gene. The receptor comes from a man under 40 with acute or convalescent COVID-19. The sequenced material came from peripheral blood. The DNA sequence follows: TGTGCCAGCAGCCAAAGACAAAACACCGGGGAGCTGTTTTTT. Translated, it reads CASSQRQNTGELFF.